This is a list of T cell receptor beta chains from one sample in a study of cytomegalovirus exposure and HLA in healthy donors. Produced via immunoSEQ multiplex PCR; TCRdb's table is partial and in-frame only. The sample consists of almost 200,000 clones, 65% to 90% of them appearing once. Sample: PBMCs. The origin of the receptors is a woman aged 50 to 65 in good health and CMV-seronegative. Both conserved end residues are part of each CDR3. Fields, in order: J gene, clone size, V gene, D gene, CDR3 DNA, CDR3 protein. D genes are given only for firm matches. Where a row states a size, it is once, few, many or the class of an expanded clone; other rows omit it.

>TRBJ2-3|.|TRBV5-1|TRBD2
TGCGCCAGCAGCTTTATAGCGGGGGGGCCAGATACGCAGTATTTT
CASSFIAGGPDTQYF
>TRBJ2-7|.|TRBV28|.
TGTGCCAGCAGTTTTAGCGGAGAGAGCGGTCGCTACGAGCAGTACTTC
CASSFSGESGRYEQYF
>TRBJ1-1|.|TRBV14|.
TGTGCCAGCAGCCAAGTGTCAACGACTCCATCCCTGAACACTGAAGCTTTCTTT
CASSQVSTTPSLNTEAFF
>TRBJ2-1|.|TRBV28|TRBD2
TGTGCCAGCAGTTTCCCAACTAGCGGCTACAATGAGCAGTTCTTC
CASSFPTSGYNEQFF
>TRBJ2-7|few|TRBV14|.
TGTGCCAGCAGCCACGGGATTGGGGATTCCTACGAGCAGTACTTC
CASSHGIGDSYEQYF
>TRBJ2-7|.|TRBV28|TRBD1
TGTGCCAGCAGTTCTCCGGGACAGGGACAGAACGAGCAGTACTTC
CASSSPGQGQNEQYF
>TRBJ1-6|.|TRBV15|.
TGTGCCACCAGCAGACAGGAAGTGCCAAAGAATTCACCCCTCCACTTT
CATSRQEVPKNSPLHF
>TRBJ1-5|.|TRBV4-1|TRBD1
TGCGCCAGCAGCCAAGGTCCGGCAGGGGGCAGTAACAATCAGCCCCAGCATTTT
CASSQGPAGGSNNQPQHF
>TRBJ1-2|.|TRBV18|.
TGTGCCAGCTCACCAACGACAGGCGGCAACTATGGCTACACCTTC
CASSPTTGGNYGYTF
>TRBJ2-7|.|TRBV7-6|.
TGTGCCAGCAGCTTAGCGCGTGGCTCCTACGAGCAGTACTTC
CASSLARGSYEQYF
>TRBJ2-7|.|TRBV19|TRBD1
TGTGCCAGTAGTATTTCTGGGTGGGACAGCGCCTACGAGCAGTACTTC
CASSISGWDSAYEQYF
>TRBJ1-5|.|TRBV6-1|.
TGTGCCAGCATTCGGCAGGTGGGCAATCAGCCCCAGCATTTT
CASIRQVGNQPQHF
>TRBJ1-5|.|TRBV6-1|TRBD1
TGTGCCAGCAGTTTTTCAGGGGGTGGACAGCCCCAGCATTTT
CASSFSGGGQPQHF
>TRBJ2-7|.|TRBV11-2|TRBD1
TGTGCCAGCAGCCACAGGTCAGACAGGGACGAGCAGTACTTC
CASSHRSDRDEQYF
>TRBJ2-7|.|TRBV5-6|.
TGTGCCAGCAGCTTGGTTTCAGGGGCCGAGCAGTACTTC
CASSLVSGAEQYF
>TRBJ2-1|.|TRBV21-1|.
TGTGCCAGCACCACGCAGGGGCTGAATGAGCAGTTCTTC
CASTTQGLNEQFF
>TRBJ2-1|once|TRBV5-1|TRBD2
TGCGCCAGCTCACTTACTAGCGGGAGAACCAATGAGCAGTTCTTC
CASSLTSGRTNEQFF
>TRBJ2-5|.|TRBV4-2|TRBD2
TGTGCCAGCAGCCAAGATTGGGATGAGACCTCGCGAGGTAGCGGGAAACAAGAGACCCAGTACTTC
CASSQDWDETSRGSGKQETQYF
>TRBJ1-2|.|TRBV7-6|.
TGTGCCAGCAGCTCGGATGCAGGGACTAACTATGGCTACACCTTC
CASSSDAGTNYGYTF
>TRBJ2-1|.|TRBV6-1|TRBD1
TGTGCCAGCAGAAAGGACAGGGGGAGGAATGAGCAGTTCTTC
CASRKDRGRNEQFF
>TRBJ1-5|.|TRBV2|.
TGTGCCAGCAGTGAAAGGACAGCTTATCAGCCCCAGCATTTT
CASSERTAYQPQHF
>TRBJ1-6|.|TRBV5-5|.
TGTGCCAGCAGCCTCCTACAGGGTTGGAATTCACCCCTCCACTTT
CASSLLQGWNSPLHF
>TRBJ2-7|.|TRBV5-4|.
TGTGCCAGCAGCTTGATAGGGGACGAGCAGTACTTC
CASSLIGDEQYF
>TRBJ1-5|.|TRBV5-8|.
TGTGCCAGCACCGTGTACATAGGCGGGGCAGCTCAGCCCCAGCATTTT
CASTVYIGGAAQPQHF
>TRBJ2-1|once|TRBV28|TRBD2
TGTGCCAGCAGTTTAGGGGAGGGACGACGCCTCAATGAGCAGTTCTTC
CASSLGEGRRLNEQFF
>TRBJ2-7|.|TRBV5-1|TRBD2
TGCGCCAGCAGCTGGACTAGTATATCGTCCTACGAGCAGTACTTC
CASSWTSISSYEQYF
>TRBJ1-5|few|TRBV6-5|.
TGTGCCAGCAGTCCCCGCGGGGGGCGCAATCAGCCCCAGCATTTT
CASSPRGGRNQPQHF
>TRBJ2-5|few|TRBV18|.
TGTGCCAGCTCCCCTAGGCGGGCTGAGTGGGAGACCCAGTACTTC
CASSPRRAEWETQYF
>TRBJ2-1|.|TRBV5-1|.
TGCGCCAGCAGCTCGACTCGGAGCTCCTACAATGAGCAGTTCTTC
CASSSTRSSYNEQFF
>TRBJ1-1|.|TRBV7-9|TRBD1
TGTGCCAGCAGCCCCCGGACAGGGATGAACACTGAAGCTTTCTTT
CASSPRTGMNTEAFF
>TRBJ2-1|few|TRBV25-1|TRBD2
TGTGCCAGCAGTGAATACGGGCCTAGCGGGAGTATAGTGAATGAGCAGTTCTTC
CASSEYGPSGSIVNEQFF
>TRBJ1-2|.|TRBV6-5|.
TGTGCCAGCAGTTACTCGCGGGGAACCTATGGCTACACCTTC
CASSYSRGTYGYTF
>TRBJ1-1|once|TRBV28|.
TGTGCCAGCAGCCCCGCGCGGGGGGCGACCACTGAAGCTTTCTTT
CASSPARGATTEAFF
>TRBJ2-7|.|TRBV7-6|.
TGTGCCAGCAGCTCCGCCGCCCAAGCCGTACGCGAGCAGTACTTC
CASSSAAQAVREQYF
>TRBJ2-4|few|TRBV11-2|TRBD1
TGTGCCAGCAGCTTATTTCAGGGGGCGCAAAACATTCAGTACTTC
CASSLFQGAQNIQYF
>TRBJ2-3|.|TRBV13|TRBD2
TGTGCCAGCAGCTCCCCCGGGACTAGCGGGAGGGAATGGACAGATACGCAGTATTTT
CASSSPGTSGREWTDTQYF
>TRBJ2-1|.|TRBV4-2|TRBD2
TGTGCCAGCAGCCAAGTTGGTAGCGGGAGTGATGAGCAGTTCTTC
CASSQVGSGSDEQFF
>TRBJ2-7|.|TRBV27|.
TGTGCCAGCAGTTTTCAGGCAGGGGCATACGAGCAGTACTTC
CASSFQAGAYEQYF
>TRBJ1-1|.|TRBV7-6|TRBD1
TGTGCCAGCAGCAACATAGTGACAGGGACGAACACTGAAGCTTTCTTT
CASSNIVTGTNTEAFF
>TRBJ2-2|.|TRBV7-3|TRBD1
TGTGCCAGCAGCTTAACCTACGGACAGGGGACGAACACCGGGGAGCTGTTTTTT
CASSLTYGQGTNTGELFF
>TRBJ1-2|.|TRBV7-8|.
TGTGCCAGCTTTGGGGGCAGGGGAGACTATGGCTACACCTTC
CASFGGRGDYGYTF
>TRBJ2-3|.|TRBV9|TRBD2
TGTGCCAGCAGCCCTCCGGGGGTGCGGGAGGGGGCAGATACGCAGTATTTT
CASSPPGVREGADTQYF
>TRBJ2-1|.|TRBV5-1|TRBD2
TGCGCCAGCAGCTCAGCGGGAGGGTCCTACAATGAGCAGTTCTTC
CASSSAGGSYNEQFF
>TRBJ2-2|.|TRBV7-9|TRBD1
TGTGCCAGCAGAAGACAGGGGGCTGACACCGGGGAGCTGTTTTTT
CASRRQGADTGELFF
>TRBJ2-3|.|TRBV15|TRBD2
TGTGCCACCAAGGGGCTAGCGGGACCCGGAATCCTCCCTCTCAGAACAACAGATACGCAGTATTTT
CATKGLAGPGILPLRTTDTQYF
>TRBJ1-4|.|TRBV6-5|.
TGTGCCAGCAGTTCCGAGGGCCAGAGCTTTAATGAAAAACTGTTTTTT
CASSSEGQSFNEKLFF
>TRBJ1-2|.|TRBV28|TRBD1
TGTGCCAGCAGTTATACCCAGGGGGCCTATGGCTACACCTTC
CASSYTQGAYGYTF
>TRBJ2-2|few|TRBV27|TRBD2
TGTGCCAGCAGTTTATTGGCGGGAGGGGGGGCCGGGGAGCTGTTTTTT
CASSLLAGGGAGELFF
>TRBJ2-1|.|TRBV9|TRBD1
TGTGCCAGCAGCGTAGGACAGGGGACCGACAATGAGCAGTTCTTC
CASSVGQGTDNEQFF
>TRBJ2-1|.|TRBV5-4|TRBD2
TGTGCCAGCAGCCCTTGGGCTCTAGCGGGAGATCGGAAGGCCTACAATGAGCAGTTCTTC
CASSPWALAGDRKAYNEQFF
>TRBJ2-2|.|TRBV7-3|TRBD1
TGTGCCAGCAGCGTCACAGGGGGCAGAGCCGGGGAGCTGTTTTTT
CASSVTGGRAGELFF
>TRBJ2-1|.|TRBV11-3|TRBD2
TGTGCCAGCAGCCCCGGGGGGAGCTACAATGAGCAGTTCTTC
CASSPGGSYNEQFF
>TRBJ1-5|.|TRBV30|TRBD1
TGTGCCTGGAGTGTAGGGGGCGATCAGCCCCAGCATTTT
CAWSVGGDQPQHF
>TRBJ1-1|.|TRBV28|TRBD1
TGTGCCAGCAGTTTATATGGGACAGCGAACACTGAAGCTTTCTTT
CASSLYGTANTEAFF